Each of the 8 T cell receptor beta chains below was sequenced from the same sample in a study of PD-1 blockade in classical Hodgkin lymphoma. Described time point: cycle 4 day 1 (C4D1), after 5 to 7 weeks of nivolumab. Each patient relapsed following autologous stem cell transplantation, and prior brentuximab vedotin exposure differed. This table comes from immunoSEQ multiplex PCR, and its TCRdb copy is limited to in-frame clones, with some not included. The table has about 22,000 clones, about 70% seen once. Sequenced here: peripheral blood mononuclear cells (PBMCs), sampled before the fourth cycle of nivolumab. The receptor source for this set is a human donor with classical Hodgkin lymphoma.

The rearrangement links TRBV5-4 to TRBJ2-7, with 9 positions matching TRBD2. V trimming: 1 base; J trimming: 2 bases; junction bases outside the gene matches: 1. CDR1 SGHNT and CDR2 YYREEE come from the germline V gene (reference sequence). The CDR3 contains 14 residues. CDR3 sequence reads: CASSLSGGTYEQYF. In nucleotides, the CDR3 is TGTGCCAGCAGCTTGAGCGGGGGGACCTACGAGCAGTACTTC.

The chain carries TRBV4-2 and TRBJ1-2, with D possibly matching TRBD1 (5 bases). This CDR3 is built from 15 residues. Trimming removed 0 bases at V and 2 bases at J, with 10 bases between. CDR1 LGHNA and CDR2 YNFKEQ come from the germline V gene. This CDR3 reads CASSQDWAGNYGYTF. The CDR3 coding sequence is TGTGCCAGCAGCCAAGATTGGGCAGGGAACTATGGCTACACCTTC.

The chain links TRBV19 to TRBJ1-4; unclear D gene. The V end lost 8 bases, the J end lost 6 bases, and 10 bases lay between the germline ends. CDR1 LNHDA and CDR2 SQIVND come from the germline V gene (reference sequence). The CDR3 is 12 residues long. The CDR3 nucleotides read TGTGCCAGTCGGCGGGTCGATGAAAAACTGTTTTTT. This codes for CASRRVDEKLFF.

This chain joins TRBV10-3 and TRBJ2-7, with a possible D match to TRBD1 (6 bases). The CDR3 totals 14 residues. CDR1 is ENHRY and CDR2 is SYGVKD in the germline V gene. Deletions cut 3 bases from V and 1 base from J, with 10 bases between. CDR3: CAISDQDRSYEQYF. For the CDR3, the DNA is TGTGCCATCAGTGACCAGGACAGATCCTACGAGCAGTACTTC.

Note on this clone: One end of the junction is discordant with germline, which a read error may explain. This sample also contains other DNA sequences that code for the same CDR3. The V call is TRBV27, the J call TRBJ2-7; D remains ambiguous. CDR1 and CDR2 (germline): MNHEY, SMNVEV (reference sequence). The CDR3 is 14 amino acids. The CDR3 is CASSAALSSYEQYF. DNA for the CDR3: TGTGCCAGCAGTGCCGCTTTAAGTTCCTACGAGCAATACTTC.

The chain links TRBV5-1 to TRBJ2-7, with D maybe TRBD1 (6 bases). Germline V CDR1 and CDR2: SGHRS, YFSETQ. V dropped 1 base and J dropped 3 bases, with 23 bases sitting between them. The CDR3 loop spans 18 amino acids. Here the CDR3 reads CASSLSIPQGLVFYEQYF. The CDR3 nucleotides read TGCGCCAGCAGCTTGAGTATTCCGCAGGGGCTGGTTTTCTACGAGCAGTACTTC. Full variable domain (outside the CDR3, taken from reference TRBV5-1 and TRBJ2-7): KAGVTQTPRYLIKTRGQQVTLSCSPISGHRSVSWYQQTPGQGLQFLFEYFSETQRNKGNFPGRFSGRQFSNSRSEMNVSTLELGDSALYLCASSLSIPQGLVFYEQYFGPGTRLTVT.

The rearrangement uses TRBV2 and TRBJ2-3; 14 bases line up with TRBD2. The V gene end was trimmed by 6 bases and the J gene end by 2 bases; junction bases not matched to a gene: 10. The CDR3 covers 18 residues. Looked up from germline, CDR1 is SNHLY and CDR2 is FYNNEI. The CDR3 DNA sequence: TGTGCCAGCAGAACTTCCGGGACTAGCGGGAGTTACACAGATACGCAGTATTTT. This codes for CASRTSGTSGSYTDTQYF.

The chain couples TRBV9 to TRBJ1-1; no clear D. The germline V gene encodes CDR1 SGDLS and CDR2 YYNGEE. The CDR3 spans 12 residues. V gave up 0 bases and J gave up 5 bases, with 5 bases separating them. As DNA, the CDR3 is TGTGCCAGCAGCGTAGTAGGAACTGAAGCTTTCTTT. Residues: CASSVVGTEAFF. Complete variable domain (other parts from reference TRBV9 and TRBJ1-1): DSGVTQTPKHLITATGQRVTLRCSPRSGDLSVYWYQQSLDQGLQFLIQYYNGEERAKGNILERFSAQQFPDLHSELNLSSLELGDSALYFCASSVVGTEAFFGQGTRLTVV.